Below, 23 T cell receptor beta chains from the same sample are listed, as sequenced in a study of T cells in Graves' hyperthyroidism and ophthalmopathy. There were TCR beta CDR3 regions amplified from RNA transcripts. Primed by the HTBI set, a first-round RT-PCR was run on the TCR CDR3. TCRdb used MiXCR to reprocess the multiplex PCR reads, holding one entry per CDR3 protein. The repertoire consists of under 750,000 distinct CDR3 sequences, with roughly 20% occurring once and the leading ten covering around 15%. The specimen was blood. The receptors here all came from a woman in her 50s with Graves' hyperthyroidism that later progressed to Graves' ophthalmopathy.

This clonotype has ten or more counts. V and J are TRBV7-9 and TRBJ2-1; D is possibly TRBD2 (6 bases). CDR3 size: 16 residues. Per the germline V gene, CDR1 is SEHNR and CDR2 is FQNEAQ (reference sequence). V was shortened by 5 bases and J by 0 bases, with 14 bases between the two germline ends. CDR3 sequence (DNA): TGTGCCAGCAGCCCTTGGGGGGTTAGCTCCTACAATGAGCAGTTCTTC. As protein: CASSPWGVSSYNEQFF.

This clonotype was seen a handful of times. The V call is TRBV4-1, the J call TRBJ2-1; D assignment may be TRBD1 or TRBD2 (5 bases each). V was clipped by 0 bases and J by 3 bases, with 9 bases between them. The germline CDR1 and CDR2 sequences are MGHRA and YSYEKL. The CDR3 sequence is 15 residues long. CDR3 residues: CASSQDGTGYNEQFF. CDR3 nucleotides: TGCGCCAGCAGCCAAGATGGGACGGGCTACAATGAGCAGTTCTTC.

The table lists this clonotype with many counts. The CDR3 sequence is CASSYLGLAGVEQFF. Written as DNA, the CDR3 is TGTGCCAGCAGTTACCTAGGACTAGCGGGGGTTGAGCAGTTCTTC. The chain links TRBV2 to TRBJ2-1; 13 nucleotides line up with TRBD2. There are 15 residues in the CDR3. J lost 9 bases, V lost 5 bases, and 7 bases had no gene match. Germline CDR1 reads SNHLY; CDR2 reads FYNNEI.

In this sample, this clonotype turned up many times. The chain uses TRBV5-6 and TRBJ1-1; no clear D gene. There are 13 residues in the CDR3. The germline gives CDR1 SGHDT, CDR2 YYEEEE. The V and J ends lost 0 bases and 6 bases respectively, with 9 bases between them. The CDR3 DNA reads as TGTGCCAGCAGCTTGGAGTACGCCCCTGAAGCTTTCTTT. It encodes CASSLEYAPEAFF.

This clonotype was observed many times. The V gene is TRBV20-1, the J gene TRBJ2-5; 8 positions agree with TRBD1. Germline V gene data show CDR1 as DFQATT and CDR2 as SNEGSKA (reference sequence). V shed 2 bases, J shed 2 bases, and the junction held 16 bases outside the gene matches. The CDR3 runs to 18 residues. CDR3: CSARSQTGVLAWQETQYF. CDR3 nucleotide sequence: TGCAGTGCTAGATCGCAGACAGGGGTTTTGGCATGGCAAGAGACCCAGTACTTC.

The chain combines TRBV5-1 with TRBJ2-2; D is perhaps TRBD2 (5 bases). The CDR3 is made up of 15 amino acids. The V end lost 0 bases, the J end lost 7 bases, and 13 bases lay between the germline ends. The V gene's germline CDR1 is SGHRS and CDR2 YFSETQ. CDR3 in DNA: TGCGCCAGCAGCTTGGCATTGAGGGCTCACGGGGAGCTGTTTTTT. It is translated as CASSLALRAHGELFF.

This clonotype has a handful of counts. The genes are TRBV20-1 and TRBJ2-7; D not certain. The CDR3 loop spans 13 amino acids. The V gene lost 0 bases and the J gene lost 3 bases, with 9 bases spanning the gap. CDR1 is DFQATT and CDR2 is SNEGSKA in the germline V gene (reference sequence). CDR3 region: CSARDTMRYEQYF. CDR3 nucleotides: TGCAGTGCTAGAGATACAATGCGCTACGAGCAGTACTTC.

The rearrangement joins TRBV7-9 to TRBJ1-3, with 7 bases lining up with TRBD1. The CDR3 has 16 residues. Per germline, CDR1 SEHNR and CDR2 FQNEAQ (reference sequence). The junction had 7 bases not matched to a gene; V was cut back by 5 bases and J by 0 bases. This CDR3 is CASSAWDSSSGNTIYF. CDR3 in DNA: TGTGCCAGCAGCGCGTGGGACAGCAGCTCTGGAAACACCATATATTTT.

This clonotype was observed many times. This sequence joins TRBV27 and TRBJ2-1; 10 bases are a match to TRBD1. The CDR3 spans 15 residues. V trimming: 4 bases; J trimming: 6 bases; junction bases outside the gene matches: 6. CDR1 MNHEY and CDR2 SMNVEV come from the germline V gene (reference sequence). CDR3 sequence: CASSYGGTGVNEQFF. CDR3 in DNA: TGTGCCAGCAGTTACGGCGGGACAGGGGTCAATGAGCAGTTCTTC.

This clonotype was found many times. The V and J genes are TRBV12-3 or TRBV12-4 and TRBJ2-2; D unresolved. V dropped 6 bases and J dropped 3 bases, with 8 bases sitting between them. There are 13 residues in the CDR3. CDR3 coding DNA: TGTGCCAGCAGCTACCGATACACCGGGGAGCTGTTTTTT. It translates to CASSYRYTGELFF.

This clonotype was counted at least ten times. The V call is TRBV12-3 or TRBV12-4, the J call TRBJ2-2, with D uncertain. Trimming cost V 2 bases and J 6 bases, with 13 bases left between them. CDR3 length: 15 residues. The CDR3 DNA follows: TGTGCCAGCAGTTTATACTCCAGTATGGCCGGGGAGCTGTTTTTT. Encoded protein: CASSLYSSMAGELFF.

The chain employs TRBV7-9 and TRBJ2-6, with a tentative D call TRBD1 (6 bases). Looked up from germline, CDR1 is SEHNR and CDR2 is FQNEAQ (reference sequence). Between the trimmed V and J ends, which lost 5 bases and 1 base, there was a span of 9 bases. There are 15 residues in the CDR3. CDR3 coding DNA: TGTGCCAGCAGCAAAACAGGGTCTGGGGCCAACGTCCTGACTTTC. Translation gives CASSKTGSGANVLTF.

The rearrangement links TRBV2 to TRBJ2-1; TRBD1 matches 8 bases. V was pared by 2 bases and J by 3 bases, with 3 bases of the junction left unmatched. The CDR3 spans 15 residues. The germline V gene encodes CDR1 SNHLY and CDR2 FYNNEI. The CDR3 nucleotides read TGTGCCAGCAGTGAAAACAGGGGGTTCTACAATGAGCAGTTCTTC. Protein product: CASSENRGFYNEQFF.

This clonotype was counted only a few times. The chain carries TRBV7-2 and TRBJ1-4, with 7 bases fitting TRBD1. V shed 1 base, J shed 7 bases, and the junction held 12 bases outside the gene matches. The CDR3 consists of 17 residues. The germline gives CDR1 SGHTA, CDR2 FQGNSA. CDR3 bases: TGTGCCAGCAGCTTAGTTGCGACAGGGTCGAAGAGTGAAAAACTGTTTTTT. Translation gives CASSLVATGSKSEKLFF.

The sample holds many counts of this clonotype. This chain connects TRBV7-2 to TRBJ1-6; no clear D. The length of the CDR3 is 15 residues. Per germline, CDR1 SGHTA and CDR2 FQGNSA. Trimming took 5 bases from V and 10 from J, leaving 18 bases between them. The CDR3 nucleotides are TGTGCCAGCAGCCAGGTTTCGGGGTCGAGCTCACCCCTCCACTTT. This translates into CASSQVSGSSSPLHF.

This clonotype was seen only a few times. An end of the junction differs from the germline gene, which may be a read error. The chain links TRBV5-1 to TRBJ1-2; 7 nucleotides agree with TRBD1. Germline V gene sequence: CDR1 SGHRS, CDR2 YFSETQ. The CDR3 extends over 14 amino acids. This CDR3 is CASSLDTGERGYAF. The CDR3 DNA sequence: TGCGCCAGCAGCTTGGATACAGGGGAACGTGGCTACGCCTTC.

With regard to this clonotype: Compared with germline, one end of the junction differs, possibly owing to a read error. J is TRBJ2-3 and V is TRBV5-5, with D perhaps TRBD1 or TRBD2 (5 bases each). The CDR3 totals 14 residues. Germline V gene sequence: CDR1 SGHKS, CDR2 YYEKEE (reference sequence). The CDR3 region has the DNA TGCGCCAGCAGCTCCGGGGACCTCACAGATACGCAGTATTTT. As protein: CASSSGDLTDTQYF. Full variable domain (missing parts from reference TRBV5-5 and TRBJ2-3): DAGVTQSPTHLIKTRGQQVTLRCSPISGHKSVSWYQQVLGQGPQFIFQYYEKEERGRGNFPDRFSARQFPNYSSELNVNALLLGDSALYLCASSSGDLTDTQYFGPGTRLTVL.

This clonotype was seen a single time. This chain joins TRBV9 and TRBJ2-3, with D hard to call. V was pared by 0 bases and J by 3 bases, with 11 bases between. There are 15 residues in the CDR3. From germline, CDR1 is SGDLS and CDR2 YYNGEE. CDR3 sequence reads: CASSVEGPGTDTQYF. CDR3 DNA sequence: TGTGCCAGCAGCGTAGAAGGACCCGGTACAGATACGCAGTATTTT.

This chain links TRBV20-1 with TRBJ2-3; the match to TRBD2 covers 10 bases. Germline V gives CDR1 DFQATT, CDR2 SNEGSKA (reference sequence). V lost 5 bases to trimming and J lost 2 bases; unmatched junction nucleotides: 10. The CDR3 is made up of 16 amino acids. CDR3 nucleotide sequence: TGCAGTGCTGGGGTCTTAGCGGGGGGTTTCACAGATACGCAGTATTTT. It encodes CSAGVLAGGFTDTQYF.

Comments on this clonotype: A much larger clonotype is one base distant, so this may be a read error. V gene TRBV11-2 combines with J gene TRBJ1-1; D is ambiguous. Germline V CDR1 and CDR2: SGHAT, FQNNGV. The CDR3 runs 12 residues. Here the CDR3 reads CTSRLGWTEAFF. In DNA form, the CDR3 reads TGTACCAGCAGGTTAGGGTGGACTGAAGCTTTCTTT.

CDR3: CASSLALGQGGNTEAFF. CDR3 nucleotide sequence: TGTGCCAGCAGCTTAGCATTAGGACAGGGGGGGAACACTGAAGCTTTCTTT. V gene TRBV7-8 combines with J gene TRBJ1-1; TRBD1 aligns across 10 bases. Germline CDR1 SGHVS, CDR2 FQNEAQ. The trim removed 0 bases at V and 1 base at J, leaving 5 bases unmatched. The CDR3 has 17 amino acids.

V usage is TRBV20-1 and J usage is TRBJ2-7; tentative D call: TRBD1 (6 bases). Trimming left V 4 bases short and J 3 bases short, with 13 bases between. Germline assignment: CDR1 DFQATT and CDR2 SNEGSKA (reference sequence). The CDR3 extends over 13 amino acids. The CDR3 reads CSAIPTGFYEQYF. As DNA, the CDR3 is TGCAGTGCTATTCCGACAGGTTTCTACGAGCAGTACTTC.

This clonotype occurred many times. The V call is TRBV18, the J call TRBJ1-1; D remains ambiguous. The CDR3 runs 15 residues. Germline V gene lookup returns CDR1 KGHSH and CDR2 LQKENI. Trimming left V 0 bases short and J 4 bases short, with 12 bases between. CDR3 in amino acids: CASSPPTGGGTEAFF. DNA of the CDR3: TGTGCCAGCTCACCACCGACGGGAGGAGGCACTGAAGCTTTCTTT.